In its sample, the clone carrying this T cell receptor beta chain was seen a few times. CDR1 is SEHNR and CDR2 is FQNEAQ in the germline V gene (reference sequence). The CDR3 covers 15 residues. Unmatched junction bases numbered 7, after V lost 3 bases and J lost 5 bases. TCRdb called the reads again in MiXCR, with one record for every CDR3 protein. The sample consists of about 740,000 distinct CDR3 sequences, less than 40% of them appearing once. The data are from a study of T cell repertoires in cytomegalovirus infection. Sequenced material: PBMCs. The V gene is TRBV7-9, the J gene TRBJ2-1; 7 bases agree with TRBD1. The origin of this receptor is a human donor in good health (CMV status not recorded). Some clones in this sample may be carry-over from other donors' samples. The CDR3 DNA reads TGTGCCAGCAGCTTTAGGGGACAGAAAAACAATGAGCAGTTCTTC. Translation: CASSFRGQKNNEQFF. The full variable domain, with the rest looked up from reference TRBV7-9 and TRBJ2-1, is DTGVSQNPRHKITKRGQNVTFRCDPISEHNRLYWYRQTLGQGPEFLTYFQNEAQLEKSRLLSDRFSAERPKGSFSTLEIQRTEQGDSAMYLCASSFRGQKNNEQFFGPGTRLTVL.